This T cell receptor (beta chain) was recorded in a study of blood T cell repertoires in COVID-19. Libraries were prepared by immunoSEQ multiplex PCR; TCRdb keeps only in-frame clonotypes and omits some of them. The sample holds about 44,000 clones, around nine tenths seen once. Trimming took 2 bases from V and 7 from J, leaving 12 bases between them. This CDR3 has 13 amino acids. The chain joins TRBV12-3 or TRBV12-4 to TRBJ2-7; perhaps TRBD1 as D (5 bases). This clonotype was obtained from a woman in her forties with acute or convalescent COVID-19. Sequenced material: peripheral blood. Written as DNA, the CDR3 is TGTGCCAGCAGTTTAATAGGGGTCTGGGAGCAGTACTTC. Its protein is CASSLIGVWEQYF.